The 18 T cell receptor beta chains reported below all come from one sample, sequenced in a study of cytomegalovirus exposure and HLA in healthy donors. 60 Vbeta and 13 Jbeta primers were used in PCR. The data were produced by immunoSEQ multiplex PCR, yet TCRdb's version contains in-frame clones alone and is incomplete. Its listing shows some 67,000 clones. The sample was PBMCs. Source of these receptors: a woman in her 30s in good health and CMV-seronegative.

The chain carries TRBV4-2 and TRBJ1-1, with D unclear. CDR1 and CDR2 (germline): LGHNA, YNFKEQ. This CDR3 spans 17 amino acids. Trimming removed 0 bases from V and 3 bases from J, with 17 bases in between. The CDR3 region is CASSQEVDISRYTEAFF. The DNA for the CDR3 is TGTGCCAGCAGCCAAGAGGTGGATATTAGCCGGTACACTGAAGCTTTCTTT.

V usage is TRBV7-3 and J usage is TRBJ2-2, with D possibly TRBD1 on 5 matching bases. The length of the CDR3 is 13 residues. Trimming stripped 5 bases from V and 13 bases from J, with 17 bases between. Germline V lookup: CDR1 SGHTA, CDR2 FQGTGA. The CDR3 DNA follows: TGTGCCAGCAGCCCCAAGACAGATGGGTCGCTGTTTTTT. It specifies CASSPKTDGSLFF.

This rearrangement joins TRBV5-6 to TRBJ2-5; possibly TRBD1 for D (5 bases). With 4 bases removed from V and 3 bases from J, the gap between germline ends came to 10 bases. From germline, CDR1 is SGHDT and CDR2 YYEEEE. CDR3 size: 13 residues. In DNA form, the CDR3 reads TGTGCCAGCAGCCGAGACAGAGAAGAGACCCAGTACTTC. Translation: CASSRDREETQYF. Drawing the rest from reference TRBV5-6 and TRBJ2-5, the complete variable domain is DAGVTQSPTHLIKTRGQQVTLRCSPKSGHDTVSWYQQALGQGPQFIFQYYEEEERQRGNFPDRFSGHQFPNYSSELNVNALLLGDSALYLCASSRDREETQYFGPGTRLLVL.

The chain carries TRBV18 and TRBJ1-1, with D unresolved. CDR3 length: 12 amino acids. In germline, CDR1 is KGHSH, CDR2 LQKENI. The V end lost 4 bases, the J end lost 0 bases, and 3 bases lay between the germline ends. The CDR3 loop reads CASSLMNTEAFF. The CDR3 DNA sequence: TGTGCCAGCTCACTAATGAACACTGAAGCTTTCTTT.

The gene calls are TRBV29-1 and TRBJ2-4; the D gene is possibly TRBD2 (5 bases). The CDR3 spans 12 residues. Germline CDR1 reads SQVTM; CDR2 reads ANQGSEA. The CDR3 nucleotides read TGCAGTACGGAGGTAGCCAAAAACATTCAGTACTTC. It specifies CSTEVAKNIQYF.

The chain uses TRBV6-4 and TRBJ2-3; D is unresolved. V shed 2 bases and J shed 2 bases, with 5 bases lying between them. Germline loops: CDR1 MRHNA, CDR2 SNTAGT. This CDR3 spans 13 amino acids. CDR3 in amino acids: CASSDPFTDTQYF. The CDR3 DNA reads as TGTGCCAGCAGTGACCCTTTCACAGATACGCAGTATTTT.

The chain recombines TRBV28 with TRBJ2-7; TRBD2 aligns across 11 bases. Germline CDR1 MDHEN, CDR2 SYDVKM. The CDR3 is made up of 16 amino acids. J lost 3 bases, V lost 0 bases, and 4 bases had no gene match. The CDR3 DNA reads TGTGCCAGCAGTTTATGGGGGACTAGCGGAAACTACGAGCAGTACTTC. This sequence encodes CASSLWGTSGNYEQYF.

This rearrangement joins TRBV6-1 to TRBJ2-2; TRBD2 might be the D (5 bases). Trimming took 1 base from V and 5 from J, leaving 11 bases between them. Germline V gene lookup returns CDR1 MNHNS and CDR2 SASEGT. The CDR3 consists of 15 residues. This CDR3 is CASSEGGRGTGELFF. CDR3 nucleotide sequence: TGTGCCAGCAGTGAAGGTGGGCGAGGGACCGGGGAGCTGTTTTTT.

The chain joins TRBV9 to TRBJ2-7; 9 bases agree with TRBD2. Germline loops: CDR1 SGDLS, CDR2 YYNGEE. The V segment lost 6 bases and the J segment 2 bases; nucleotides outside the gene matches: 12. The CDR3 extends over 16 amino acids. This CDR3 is CASTASGDGPPYEQYF. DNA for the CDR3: TGTGCCAGCACAGCTAGCGGGGATGGTCCTCCCTACGAGCAGTACTTC.

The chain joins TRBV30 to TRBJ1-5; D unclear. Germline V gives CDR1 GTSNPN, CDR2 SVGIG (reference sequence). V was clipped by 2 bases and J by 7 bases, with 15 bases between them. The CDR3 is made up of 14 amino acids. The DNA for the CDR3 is TGTGCCTGGAGTAGAGGAGGGCTCGGGCAGCCCCAGCATTTT. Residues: CAWSRGGLGQPQHF. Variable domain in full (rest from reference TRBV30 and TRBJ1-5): SQTIHQWPATLVQPVGSPLSLECTVEGTSNPNLYWYRQAAGRGLQLLFYSVGIGQISSEVPQNLSASRPQDRQFILSSKKLLLSDSGFYLCAWSRGGLGQPQHFGDGTRLSIL.

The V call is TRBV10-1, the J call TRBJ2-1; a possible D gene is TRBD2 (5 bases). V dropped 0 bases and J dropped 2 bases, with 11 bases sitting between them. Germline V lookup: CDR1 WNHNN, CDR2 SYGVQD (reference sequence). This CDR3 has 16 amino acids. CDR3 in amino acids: CASSESRAGTYNEQFF. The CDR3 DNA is TGCGCCAGCAGTGAGTCGCGGGCCGGCACCTACAATGAGCAGTTCTTC.

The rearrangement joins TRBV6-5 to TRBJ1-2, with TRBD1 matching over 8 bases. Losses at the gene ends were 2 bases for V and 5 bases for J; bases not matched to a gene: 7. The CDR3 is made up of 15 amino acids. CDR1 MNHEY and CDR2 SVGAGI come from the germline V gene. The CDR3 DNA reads TGTGCCAGCAGTTACACCATACAGGGGGGTTATGGCTACACCTTC. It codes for CASSYTIQGGYGYTF.

The CDR3 sequence is CASSYNRVDEQYF. CDR3 nucleotide sequence: TGCGCCAGCAGCTACAACAGGGTTGACGAGCAGTACTTC. The chain links TRBV5-1 to TRBJ2-7; tentative D call: TRBD1 (6 bases). The CDR3 is made up of 13 amino acids. V was cut by 3 bases and J by 5 bases, with 12 bases left in between. Germline V lookup: CDR1 SGHRS, CDR2 YFSETQ. The full variable domain, its missing parts supplied by reference TRBV5-1 and TRBJ2-7, is KAGVTQTPRYLIKTRGQQVTLSCSPISGHRSVSWYQQTPGQGLQFLFEYFSETQRNKGNFPGRFSGRQFSNSRSEMNVSTLELGDSALYLCASSYNRVDEQYFGPGTRLTVT.

Here the CDR3 DNA reads TGCGCCAGCAGCCACCTTCCTGCGAGAACCTATGGCTACACCTTC. Protein product: CASSHLPARTYGYTF. The chain couples TRBV4-3 to TRBJ1-2, with unresolved D. The CDR3 sequence is 15 residues long. Germline CDR1 reads LGHNA; CDR2 reads YSLEER. The V gene lost 3 bases and the J gene lost 4 bases, with 15 bases spanning the gap.

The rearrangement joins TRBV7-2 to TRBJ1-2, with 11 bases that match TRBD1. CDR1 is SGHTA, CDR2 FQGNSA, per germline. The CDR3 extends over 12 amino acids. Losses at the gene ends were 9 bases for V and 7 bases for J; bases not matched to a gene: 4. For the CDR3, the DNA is TGTGCCAGAGGACAGGGGGCAGGTGGCTACACCTTC. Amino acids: CARGQGAGGYTF. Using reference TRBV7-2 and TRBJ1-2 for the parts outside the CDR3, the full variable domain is GAGVSQSPSNKVTEKGKDVELRCDPISGHTALYWYRQSLGQGLEFLIYFQGNSAPDKSGLPSDRFSAERTGGSVSTLTIQRTQQEDSAVYLCARGQGAGGYTFGSGTRLTVV.

The CDR3 coding sequence is TGTGCCTGGAGTGTCGGCCAGGTATTGGGTGGCTACACCTTC. It translates to CAWSVGQVLGGYTF. V and J are TRBV30 and TRBJ1-2; D call uncertain. This CDR3 has 14 amino acids. The V end was cut by 0 bases, the J end by 7 bases, with 15 bases between. Germline V gene data show CDR1 as GTSNPN and CDR2 as SVGIG (reference sequence).

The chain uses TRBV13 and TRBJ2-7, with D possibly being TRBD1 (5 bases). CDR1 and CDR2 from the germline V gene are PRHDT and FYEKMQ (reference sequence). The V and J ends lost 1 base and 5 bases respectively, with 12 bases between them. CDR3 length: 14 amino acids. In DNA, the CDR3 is TGTGCCAGCAGCTTAGTGCAGGTAGGGGACGAGCAGTACTTC. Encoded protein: CASSLVQVGDEQYF.

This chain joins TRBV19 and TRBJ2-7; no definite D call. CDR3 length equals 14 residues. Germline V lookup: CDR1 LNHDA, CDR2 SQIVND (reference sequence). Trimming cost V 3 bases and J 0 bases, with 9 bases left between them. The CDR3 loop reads CASSISPGSYEQYF. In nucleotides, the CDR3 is TGTGCCAGTAGTATTTCGCCCGGCTCCTACGAGCAGTACTTC.